This is a list of T cell receptor beta chains from one sample in a study of T-cell memory formation after mild COVID-19. TCRdb used MiXCR to reprocess the 5' RACE reads, holding one entry per CDR3 protein. The table shows 250,000 to 300,000 distinct CDR3 sequences, with 15% to 20% occurring only once. Sequencing was done on a sample of PBMCs or a T cell subset sorted from them (not recorded which). All receptors come from a man aged 18 to 29 who had mild COVID-19 (a few samples of this study predate the infection). Cell type and time point are not known. Both conserved end residues are part of each CDR3. Each record gives: V gene, J gene, CDR3 protein.

>TRBV12-3/TRBV12-4|TRBJ2-5
CASRVDSGSPRETQYF
>TRBV9|TRBJ1-6
CASSETTGYNSPLHF
>TRBV7-3|TRBJ2-2
CASSPTGGNTGELFF
>TRBV6-2/TRBV6-3|TRBJ1-5
CASSYAGDQPQHF
>TRBV7-9|TRBJ1-1
CASSLVSGSTTEAFF
>TRBV4-3|TRBJ1-4
CASSQDAVLTTNEKLFF
>TRBV20-1|TRBJ1-6
CSAGGGDRVGSPLHF
>TRBV29-1|TRBJ2-5
CSVEDGRGAEETQYF
>TRBV7-2|TRBJ2-5
CASSIGTNRGETQYF
>TRBV11-2|TRBJ1-5
CASSPLIGLNQPQHF
>TRBV4-3|TRBJ2-5
CASSQGSGARAQYF
>TRBV12-3/TRBV12-4|TRBJ1-1
CASGSMKQGWYTEAFF
>TRBV6-2/TRBV6-3|TRBJ2-2
CASSTPASLNTGELFF
>TRBV4-1|TRBJ2-1
CASSQVRLAGGRLYNEQFF
>TRBV6-2/TRBV6-3|TRBJ1-2
CASGPGQHYGYTF
>TRBV5-1|TRBJ2-2
CASRRGGSANTGELFF
>TRBV10-1|TRBJ2-7
CASSESEDRGLEQYF
>TRBV6-2/TRBV6-3|TRBJ1-5
CASTQRGPQKGPQHF
>TRBV5-1|TRBJ2-2
CASSFLSSTGELFF
>TRBV29-1|TRBJ2-7
CSVVGRGAYEQYF
>TRBV12-3/TRBV12-4|TRBJ1-1
CASRGTTGVIAFF
>TRBV6-5|TRBJ1-5
CASSSRTGGGQPQHF
>TRBV7-9|TRBJ2-2
CASSLAVGQGYTGELFF
>TRBV11-2|TRBJ2-7
CASSLQGGWWQYF
>TRBV11-1|TRBJ2-1
CASSSVLMGDYNEQFF
>TRBV5-4|TRBJ2-5
CASSLGDSQETQYF
>TRBV6-2/TRBV6-3|TRBJ2-3
CASSLAARTQYF
>TRBV19|TRBJ2-7
CASSINPGAYEQYF
>TRBV20-1|TRBJ2-3
CSAPDRGLDTQYF
>TRBV4-2|TRBJ2-1
CASSQGQGPYNEQFF
>TRBV14|TRBJ1-3
CASSALAGLRNTIYF
>TRBV4-3|TRBJ2-4
CASSPLLGGAKNIQYF
>TRBV5-1|TRBJ1-2
CASSLAKGTGSRGYTF
>TRBV5-1|TRBJ2-5
CASSPLVATETQYF
>TRBV4-1|TRBJ2-1
CASSQGLLGTNEQFF
>TRBV4-2|.
CASRGGTSYEQYF
>TRBV5-1|TRBJ2-1
CASSLESYEQFF
>TRBV6-5|TRBJ1-1
CASSTPGPAGTEAFF
>TRBV6-2/TRBV6-3|TRBJ1-5
CASSSGGQPQHF
>TRBV12-3/TRBV12-4|TRBJ2-6
CASSSRSSGANVLTF
>TRBV7-9|TRBJ1-6
CASSSDRRALHF
>TRBV4-3|TRBJ1-3
CASSQDGSGSGNTIYF
>TRBV2|TRBJ1-5
CASSVEGSSNQPQHF
>TRBV20-1|TRBJ2-1
CSALPLAGARYNEQFF
>TRBV20-1|TRBJ1-1
CSARDSGEAFF
>TRBV12-3/TRBV12-4|TRBJ2-2
CASSFGTGELFF
>TRBV9|TRBJ2-1
CASSRGGTSYNEQFF
>TRBV7-2|TRBJ2-3
CASSLRGGEFRDTQYF
>TRBV7-8|TRBJ2-7
CASSWGRGIGNEQYF
>TRBV18|TRBJ2-6
CASSPQSIAGANVLTF
>TRBV6-6|TRBJ2-3
CASSTWGGADTQYF
>TRBV5-1|TRBJ2-7
CASSLLDRGYEQYF
>TRBV3-1|TRBJ2-5
CASSQGVGETQYF
>TRBV27|TRBJ1-2
CASTREGHGYTF
>TRBV29-1|TRBJ2-7
CSVRQGDSYEQYF